This T cell receptor beta chain was identified during a study of immune evolution from preneoplasia to lung adenocarcinoma. The CDR3 is made up of 13 amino acids. Germline V gives CDR1 MDHEN, CDR2 SYDVKM. V was cut by 11 bases and J by 2 bases, with 14 bases left in between. Libraries were prepared by immunoSEQ multiplex PCR; TCRdb keeps only in-frame clonotypes and omits some of them. The table lists over 4,500 clones, about 79% of them singletons. Sequencing input: FFPE normal lung tissue adjacent to the tumor. The clonotype originates from a person aged 55 to 69 with lung adenocarcinoma. The genes are TRBV28 and TRBJ2-3, with a tentative D call TRBD2 (7 bases). CDR3 residues: CAAEGGTTDTQYF. The CDR3 nucleotides are TGTGCCGCAGAGGGGGGGACCACAGATACGCAGTATTTT. The full variable domain, in which reference TRBV28 and TRBJ2-3 provide the parts outside the CDR3, is DVKVTQSSRYLVKRTGEKVFLECVQDMDHENMFWYRQDPGLGLRLIYFSYDVKMKEKGDIPEGYSVSREKKERFSLILESASTNQTSMYLCAAEGGTTDTQYFGPGTRLTVL.